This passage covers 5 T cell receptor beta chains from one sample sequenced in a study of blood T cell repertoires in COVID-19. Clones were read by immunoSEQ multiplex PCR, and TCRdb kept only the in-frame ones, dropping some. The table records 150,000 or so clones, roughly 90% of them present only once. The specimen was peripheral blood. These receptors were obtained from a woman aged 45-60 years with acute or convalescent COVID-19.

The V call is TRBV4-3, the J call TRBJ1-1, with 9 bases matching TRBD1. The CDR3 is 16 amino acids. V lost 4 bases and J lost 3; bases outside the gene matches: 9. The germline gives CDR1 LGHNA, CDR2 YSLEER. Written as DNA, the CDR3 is TGCGCCAGCAGCCGCAATACAGGGGGCTTGGACACTGAAGCTTTCTTT. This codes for CASSRNTGGLDTEAFF.

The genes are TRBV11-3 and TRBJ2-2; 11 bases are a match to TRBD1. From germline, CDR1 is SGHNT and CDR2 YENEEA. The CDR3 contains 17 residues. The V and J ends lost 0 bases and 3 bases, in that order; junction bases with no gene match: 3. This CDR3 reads CASSLDRDRGYTGELFF. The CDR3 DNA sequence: TGTGCCAGCAGCTTAGATCGGGACAGGGGGTACACCGGGGAGCTGTTTTTT.

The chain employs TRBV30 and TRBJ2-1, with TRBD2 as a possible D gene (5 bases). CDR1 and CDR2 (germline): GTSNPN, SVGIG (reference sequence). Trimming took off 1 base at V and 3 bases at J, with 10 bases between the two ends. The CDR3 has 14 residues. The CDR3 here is CAWSATRIYNEQFF. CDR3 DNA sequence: TGTGCCTGGAGTGCCACTAGAATCTACAATGAGCAGTTCTTC.

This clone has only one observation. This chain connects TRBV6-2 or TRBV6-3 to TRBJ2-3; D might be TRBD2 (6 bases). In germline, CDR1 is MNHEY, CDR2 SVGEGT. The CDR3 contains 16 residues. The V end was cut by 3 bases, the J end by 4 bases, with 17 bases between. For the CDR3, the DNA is TGTGCCAGCAGTTATTCCACTAGCCCGGCGTCAGATACGCAGTATTTT. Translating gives CASSYSTSPASDTQYF.

DNA for the CDR3: TGTGCCAGCAGCCAAGCCCAGGCCCAGATATATGGCTACACCTTC. Protein product: CASSQAQAQIYGYTF. The chain is built from TRBV4-2 and TRBJ1-2, with D hard to call. The CDR3 contains 15 residues. Trimming left V 1 base short and J 5 bases short, with 14 bases between. Germline CDR1 and CDR2: LGHNA and YNFKEQ.